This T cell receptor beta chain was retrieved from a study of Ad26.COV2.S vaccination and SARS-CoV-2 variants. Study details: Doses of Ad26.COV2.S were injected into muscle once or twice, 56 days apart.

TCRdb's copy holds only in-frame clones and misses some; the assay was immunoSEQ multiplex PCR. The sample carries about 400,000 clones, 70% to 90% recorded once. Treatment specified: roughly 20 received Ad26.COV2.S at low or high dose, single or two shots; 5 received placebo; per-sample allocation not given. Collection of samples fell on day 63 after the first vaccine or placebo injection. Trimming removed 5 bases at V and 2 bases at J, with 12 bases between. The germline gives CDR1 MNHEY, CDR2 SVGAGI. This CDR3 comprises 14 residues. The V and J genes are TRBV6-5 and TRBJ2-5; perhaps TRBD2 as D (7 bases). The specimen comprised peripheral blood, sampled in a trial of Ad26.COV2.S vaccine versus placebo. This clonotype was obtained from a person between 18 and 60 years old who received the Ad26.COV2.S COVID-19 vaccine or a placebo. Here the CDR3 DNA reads TGTGCCAGCAGTCGGGGGGCCGGTCAAGAGACCCAGTACTTC. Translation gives CASSRGAGQETQYF.